The 10 T cell receptor beta chains below all came from one sample that was sequenced in a study of Ad26.COV2.S vaccination and SARS-CoV-2 variants. The protocol was immunoSEQ multiplex PCR, while the TCRdb copy is restricted to in-frame clones and leaves out a portion. The sample consists of around 370,000 clones, about 91% of them appearing once. Material: peripheral blood, obtained after recovery from COVID-19. These receptors came from a human donor who had recovered from COVID-19.

The chain couples TRBV2 to TRBJ1-2; D is undetermined. This CDR3 has 13 residues. CDR1 and CDR2 from the germline V gene are SNHLY and FYNNEI. V was shortened by 2 bases and J by 4 bases, with 8 bases between the two germline ends. DNA of the CDR3: TGTGCCAGCAGTGAACACGAACCCTATGGCTACACCTTC. It translates to CASSEHEPYGYTF.

The chain combines TRBV6-2 or TRBV6-3 with TRBJ1-3; D is undetermined. The CDR3 is made up of 15 amino acids. Germline assignment: CDR1 MNHEY and CDR2 SVGEGT. Trimming cost V 2 bases and J 0 bases, with 8 bases left between them. The CDR3 DNA reads TGTGCCAGCAGTTACGGGCGGCTCTCTGGAAACACCATATATTTT. Amino acids: CASSYGRLSGNTIYF.

This rearrangement joins TRBV5-1 to TRBJ1-1, with D maybe TRBD1 (5 bases). CDR3 length: 14 residues. Looked up from germline, CDR1 is SGHRS and CDR2 is YFSETQ. The germline V and J ends were trimmed by 0 bases and 8 bases, with 14 bases remaining between them. CDR3 sequence: CASSLAYRPREAFF. In DNA form, the CDR3 reads TGCGCCAGCAGCTTGGCTTACAGGCCGAGGGAAGCTTTCTTT.

The CDR3: CASSLGSGRWGYTF. The CDR3 nucleotides read TGTGCCAGCAGTTTAGGGTCGGGAAGGTGGGGCTACACCTTC. The V gene is TRBV27, the J gene TRBJ1-2, with D unresolved. Germline V gives CDR1 MNHEY, CDR2 SMNVEV (reference sequence). Trimming shortened V by 2 bases and J by 8 bases, and 15 bases separated the two germline ends. The CDR3 loop spans 14 amino acids.

This rearrangement joins TRBV19 to TRBJ1-2; a possible D gene is TRBD1 (6 bases). The germline gives CDR1 LNHDA, CDR2 SQIVND (reference sequence). The ends were cut back, 1 base at V and 4 bases at J, with 13 bases in the middle. The CDR3 totals 15 residues. The CDR3 coding sequence is TGTGCCAGTAGTATAGGTCTCCGGGACATCTATGGCTACACCTTC. Translated, it gives CASSIGLRDIYGYTF.

The V and J genes are TRBV6-2 or TRBV6-3 and TRBJ2-1; 7 nucleotides match TRBD2. Germline CDR1 MNHEY, CDR2 SVGEGT. J was trimmed by 12 bases and V by 2 bases; bases with no gene match: 13. The CDR3 loop spans 15 amino acids. CDR3 sequence: CASSYLRGTRVGQFF. The CDR3 DNA follows: TGTGCCAGCAGTTACCTGCGGGGGACTCGGGTTGGGCAGTTCTTC.

V gene TRBV2 combines with J gene TRBJ1-1; D gene unclear. Germline CDR1 reads SNHLY; CDR2 reads FYNNEI. The length of the CDR3 is 17 residues. V was shortened by 3 bases and J by 2 bases, with 19 bases between the two germline ends. CDR3 loop: CASSDYRLPGVNTEAFF. The DNA of the CDR3 is TGTGCCAGCAGTGATTATCGTCTGCCAGGAGTAAACACTGAAGCTTTCTTT.

The rearrangement links TRBV7-2 to TRBJ2-7, with 10 bases aligning to TRBD2. The CDR3 sequence is 15 residues long. V shed 0 bases, J shed 4 bases, and the junction held 3 bases outside the gene matches. Germline values: CDR1 SGHTA, CDR2 FQGNSA. CDR3 nucleotides: TGTGCCAGCAGCTTAGCGGAACTAGCGGGGTACGAGCAGTACTTC. Translating gives CASSLAELAGYEQYF. The full variable domain, with the rest looked up from reference TRBV7-2 and TRBJ2-7, is GAGVSQSPSNKVTEKGKDVELRCDPISGHTALYWYRQSLGQGLEFLIYFQGNSAPDKSGLPSDRFSAERTGGSVSTLTIQRTQQEDSAVYLCASSLAELAGYEQYFGPGTRLTVT.

J is TRBJ1-1 and V is TRBV10-1; 9 nucleotides agree with TRBD1. There are 13 residues in the CDR3. After removal of 5 bases from V and 10 bases from J, the junction contained 8 bases not matched to a gene. Germline V gene data show CDR1 as WNHNN and CDR2 as SYGVQD (reference sequence). CDR3 bases: TGCGCCAGCAGTCACAGGGGGCAAATCGGAGCTTTCTTT. It yields the protein CASSHRGQIGAFF.

The chain uses TRBV6-5 and TRBJ2-3, with D uncertain. The CDR3 extends over 16 amino acids. CDR1 and CDR2 (germline): MNHEY, SVGAGI. V was clipped by 2 bases and J by 3 bases, with 15 bases between them. CDR3 sequence: CASSYRLDPPTDTQYF. The DNA of the CDR3 is TGTGCCAGCAGTTACAGGTTGGATCCCCCGACAGATACGCAGTATTTT.